This TCR beta chain was found in a study of neurological immune-mediated disorders. The study's findings and limits: Across subjects, expanded clones had no CDR3 amino acid sequences in common, pointing to private repertoires in all groups. Patients with HTLV-1-associated myelopathy showed the most TCR clonal expansion. Those with multiple sclerosis showed the least, falling below healthy controls.

Synthesis of cDNA was accomplished via 5'RACE employing 10-nucleotide random UMIs. One entry per CDR3 protein results from TCRdb running MiXCR on the 5' RACE reads. This table holds about 70,000 distinct CDR3 sequences, 4.5% to 6% found once. Where libraries were unsorted, they were derived from 2 million PBMCs stored at -80 degrees C. This clonotype appeared many times. Its antigen remains unidentified. V was shortened by 3 bases and J by 7 bases, with 15 bases between the two germline ends. Germline V CDR1 and CDR2: SGHTA, FQGNSA. The CDR3 extends over 14 amino acids. Sequencing used PBMCs. V gene TRBV7-2 combines with J gene TRBJ1-1; D is ambiguous. The receptor comes from a woman aged 70 to 79 with multiple sclerosis. DNA of the CDR3: TGTGCCAGCAGCTTCGACACGAGGGCGAGTGAAGCTTTCTTT. Residues: CASSFDTRASEAFF.